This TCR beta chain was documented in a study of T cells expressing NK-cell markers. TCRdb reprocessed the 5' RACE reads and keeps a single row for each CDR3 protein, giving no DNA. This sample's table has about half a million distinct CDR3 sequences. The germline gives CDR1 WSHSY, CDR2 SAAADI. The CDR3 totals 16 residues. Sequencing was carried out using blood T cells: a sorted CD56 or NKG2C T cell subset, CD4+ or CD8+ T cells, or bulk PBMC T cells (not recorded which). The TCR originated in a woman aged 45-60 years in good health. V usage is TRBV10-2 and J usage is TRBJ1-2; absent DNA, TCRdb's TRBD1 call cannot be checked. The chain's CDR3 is CASSESQGTQRYGYTF.